This T cell receptor beta chain was sequenced for a study of cytotoxic CD8 clonotypes in ibrutinib-treated CLL. Study-level information: On average, around 100,000 productive rearrangements and 255,043 productive templates per sample.

The data were produced by immunoSEQ multiplex PCR, yet TCRdb's version contains in-frame clones alone and is incomplete. The sample holds more than 110,000 clones, less than 95% seen once. Unmatched junction bases numbered 2, after V lost 6 bases and J lost 2 bases. The length of the CDR3 is 15 residues. CDR1 and CDR2 (germline): LNHDA, SQIVND (reference sequence). This sequence was found in a human donor with chronic lymphocytic leukemia. This sequence joins TRBV19 and TRBJ2-2; TRBD2 aligns across 11 bases. The specimen was PBMCs, collected after 12 months of ibrutinib treatment. In DNA form, the CDR3 reads TGTGCCAGTAGGGGACTAGCGGCTAACACCGGGGAGCTGTTTTTT. It translates to CASRGLAANTGELFF.